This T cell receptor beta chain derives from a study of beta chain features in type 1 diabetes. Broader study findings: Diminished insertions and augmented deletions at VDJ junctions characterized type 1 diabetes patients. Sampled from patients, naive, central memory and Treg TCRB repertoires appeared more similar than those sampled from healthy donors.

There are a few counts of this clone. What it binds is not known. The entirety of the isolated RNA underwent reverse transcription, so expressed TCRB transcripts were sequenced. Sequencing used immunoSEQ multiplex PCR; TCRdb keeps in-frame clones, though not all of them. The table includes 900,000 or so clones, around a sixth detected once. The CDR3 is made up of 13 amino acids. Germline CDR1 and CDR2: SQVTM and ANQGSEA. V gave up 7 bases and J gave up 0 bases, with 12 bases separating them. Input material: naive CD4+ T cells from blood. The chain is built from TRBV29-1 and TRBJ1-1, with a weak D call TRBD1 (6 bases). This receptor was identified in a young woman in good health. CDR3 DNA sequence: TGCAGCGCCGCTGGACAGATGAACACTGAAGCTTTCTTT. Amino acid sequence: CSAAGQMNTEAFF.